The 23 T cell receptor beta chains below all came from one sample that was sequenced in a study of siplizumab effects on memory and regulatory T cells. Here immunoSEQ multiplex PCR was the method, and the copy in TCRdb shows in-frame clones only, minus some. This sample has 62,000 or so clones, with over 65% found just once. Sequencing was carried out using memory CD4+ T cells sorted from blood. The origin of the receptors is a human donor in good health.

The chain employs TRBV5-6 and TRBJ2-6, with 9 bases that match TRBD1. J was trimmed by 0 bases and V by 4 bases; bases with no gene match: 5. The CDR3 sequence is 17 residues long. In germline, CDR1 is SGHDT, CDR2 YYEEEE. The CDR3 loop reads CASSRGQGFSGANVLTF. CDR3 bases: TGTGCCAGCAGCAGGGGACAGGGCTTCTCTGGGGCCAACGTCCTGACTTTC.

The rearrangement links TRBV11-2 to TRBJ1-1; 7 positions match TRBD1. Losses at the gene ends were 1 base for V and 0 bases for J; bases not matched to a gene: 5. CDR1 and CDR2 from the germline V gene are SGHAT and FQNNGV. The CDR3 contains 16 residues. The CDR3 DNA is TGTGCCAGCAGCTTAGGTAGGGGACAGTTGAACACTGAAGCTTTCTTT. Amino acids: CASSLGRGQLNTEAFF.

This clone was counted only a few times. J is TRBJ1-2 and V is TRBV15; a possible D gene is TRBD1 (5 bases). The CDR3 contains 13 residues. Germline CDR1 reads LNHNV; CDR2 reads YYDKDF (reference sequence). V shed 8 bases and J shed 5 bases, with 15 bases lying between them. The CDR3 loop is CATGGYIGYGYTF. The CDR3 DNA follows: TGTGCCACCGGGGGGTACATAGGATATGGCTACACCTTC.

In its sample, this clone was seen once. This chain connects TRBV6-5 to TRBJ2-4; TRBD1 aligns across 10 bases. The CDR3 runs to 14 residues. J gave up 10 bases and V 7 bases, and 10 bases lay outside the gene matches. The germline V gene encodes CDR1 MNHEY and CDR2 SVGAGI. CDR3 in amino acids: CASKLGQGLFIQYF. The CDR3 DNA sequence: TGTGCCAGCAAACTGGGACAGGGGCTTTTTATTCAGTACTTC.

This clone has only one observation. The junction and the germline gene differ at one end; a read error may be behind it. The CDR3 nucleotides read TGTGCCGGCAGTTACTCGACTAGCGGGAGTAAAGAGCAGTACTTC. Translating gives CAGSYSTSGSKEQYF. This chain joins TRBV6-5 and TRBJ2-7; 12 positions agree with TRBD2. This CDR3 is 15 amino acids long. Per the germline V gene, CDR1 is MNHEY and CDR2 is SVGAGI.

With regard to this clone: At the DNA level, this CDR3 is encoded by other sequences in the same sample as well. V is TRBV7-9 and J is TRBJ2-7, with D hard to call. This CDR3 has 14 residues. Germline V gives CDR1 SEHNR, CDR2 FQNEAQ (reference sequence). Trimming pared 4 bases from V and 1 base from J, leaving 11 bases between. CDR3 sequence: CASSSDKESYEQYF. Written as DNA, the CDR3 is TGTGCCAGCAGCTCCGACAAAGAGTCCTACGAGCAGTACTTC.

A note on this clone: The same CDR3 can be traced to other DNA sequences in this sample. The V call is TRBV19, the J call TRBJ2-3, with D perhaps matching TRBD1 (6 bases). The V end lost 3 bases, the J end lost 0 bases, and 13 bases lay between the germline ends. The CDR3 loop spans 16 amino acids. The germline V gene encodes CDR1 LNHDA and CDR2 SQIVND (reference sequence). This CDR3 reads CASSIRTVLSTDTQYF. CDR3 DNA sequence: TGTGCCAGTAGTATTCGGACAGTACTTAGCACAGATACGCAGTATTTT.

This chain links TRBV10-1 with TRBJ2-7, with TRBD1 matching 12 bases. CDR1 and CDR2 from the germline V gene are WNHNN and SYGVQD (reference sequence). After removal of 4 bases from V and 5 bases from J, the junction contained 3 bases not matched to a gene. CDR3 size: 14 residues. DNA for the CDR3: TGCGCCAGCAGTGGGGGACAGGGGGCTGACGAGCAGTACTTC. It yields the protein CASSGGQGADEQYF.

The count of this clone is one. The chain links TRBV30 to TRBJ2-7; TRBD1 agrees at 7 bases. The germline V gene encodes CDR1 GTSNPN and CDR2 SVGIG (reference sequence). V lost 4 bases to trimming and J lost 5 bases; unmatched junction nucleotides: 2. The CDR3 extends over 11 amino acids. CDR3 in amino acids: CAWTGQDEQYF. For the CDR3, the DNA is TGTGCCTGGACCGGACAGGACGAGCAGTACTTC. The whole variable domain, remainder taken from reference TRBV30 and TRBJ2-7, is SQTIHQWPATLVQPVGSPLSLECTVEGTSNPNLYWYRQAAGRGLQLLFYSVGIGQISSEVPQNLSASRPQDRQFILSSKKLLLSDSGFYLCAWTGQDEQYFGPGTRLTVT.

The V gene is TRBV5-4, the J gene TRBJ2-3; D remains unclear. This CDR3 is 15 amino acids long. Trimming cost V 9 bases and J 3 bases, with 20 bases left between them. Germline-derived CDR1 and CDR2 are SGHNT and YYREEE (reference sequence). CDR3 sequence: CATRVAGGRTDTQYF. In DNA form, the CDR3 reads TGTGCCACCCGTGTAGCTGGCGGCAGGACAGATACGCAGTATTTT.

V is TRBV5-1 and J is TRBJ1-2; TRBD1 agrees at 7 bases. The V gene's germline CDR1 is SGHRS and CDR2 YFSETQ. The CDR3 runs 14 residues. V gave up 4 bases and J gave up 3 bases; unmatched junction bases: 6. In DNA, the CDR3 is TGCGCCAGCAGCACCGGGACAGCTGACTATGGCTACACCTTC. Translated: CASSTGTADYGYTF.

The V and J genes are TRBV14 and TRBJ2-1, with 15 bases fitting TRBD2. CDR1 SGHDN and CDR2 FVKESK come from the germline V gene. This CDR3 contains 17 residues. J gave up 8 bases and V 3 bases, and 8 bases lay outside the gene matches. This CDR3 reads CASSHPGLAGGPYEQFF. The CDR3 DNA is TGTGCCAGCAGCCACCCCGGACTAGCGGGAGGGCCCTATGAGCAGTTCTTC.

The CDR3 region has the DNA TGTGCCAGCAGCTTGAGCGGGGGGGAGTGGTACGAGCAGTACTTC. Residues: CASSLSGGEWYEQYF. J is TRBJ2-7 and V is TRBV13, with 10 bases that match TRBD2. Germline-derived CDR1 and CDR2 are PRHDT and FYEKMQ (reference sequence). V gave up 3 bases and J gave up 4 bases; unmatched junction bases: 6. CDR3 length equals 15 residues.

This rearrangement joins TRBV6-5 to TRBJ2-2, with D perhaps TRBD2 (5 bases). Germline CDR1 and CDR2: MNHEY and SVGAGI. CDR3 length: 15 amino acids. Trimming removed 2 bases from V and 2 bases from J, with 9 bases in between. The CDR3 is CASSYRAVNTGELFF. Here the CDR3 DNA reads TGTGCCAGCAGTTACAGAGCGGTAAACACCGGGGAGCTGTTTTTT.

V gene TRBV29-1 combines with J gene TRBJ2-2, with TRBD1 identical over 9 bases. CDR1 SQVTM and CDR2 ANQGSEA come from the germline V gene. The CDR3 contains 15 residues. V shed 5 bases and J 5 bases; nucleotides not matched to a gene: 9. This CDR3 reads CSVKAPGQGTGELFF. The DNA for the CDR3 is TGCAGCGTTAAAGCACCGGGACAGGGTACCGGGGAGCTGTTTTTT.

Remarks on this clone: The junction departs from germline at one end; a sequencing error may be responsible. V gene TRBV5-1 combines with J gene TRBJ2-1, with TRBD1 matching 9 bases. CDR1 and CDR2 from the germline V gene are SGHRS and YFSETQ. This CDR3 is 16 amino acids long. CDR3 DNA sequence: TGCGCCGGCAGCCCCGGACAGGGGACGGAAGGCAATGAGCAGTTCTTC. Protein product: CAGSPGQGTEGNEQFF. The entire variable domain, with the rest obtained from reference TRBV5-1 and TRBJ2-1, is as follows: KAGVTQTPRYLIKTRGQQVTLSCSPISGHRSVSWYQQTPGQGLQFLFEYFSETQRNKGNFPGRFSGRQFSNSRSEMNVSTLELGDSALYLCAGSPGQGTEGNEQFFGPGTRLTVL.

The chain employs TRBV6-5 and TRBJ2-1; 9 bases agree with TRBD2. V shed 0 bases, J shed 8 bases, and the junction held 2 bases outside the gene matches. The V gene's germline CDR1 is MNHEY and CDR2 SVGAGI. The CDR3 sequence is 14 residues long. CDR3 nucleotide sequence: TGTGCCAGCAGTTACTCAGCGGGGGGCTATGAGCAGTTCTTC. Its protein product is CASSYSAGGYEQFF.

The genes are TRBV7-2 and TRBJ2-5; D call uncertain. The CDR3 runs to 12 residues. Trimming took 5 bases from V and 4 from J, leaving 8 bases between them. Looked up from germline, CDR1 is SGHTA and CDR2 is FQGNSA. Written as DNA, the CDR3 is TGTGCCAGCAGCCGATTTCGAGAGACCCAGTACTTC. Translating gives CASSRFRETQYF.

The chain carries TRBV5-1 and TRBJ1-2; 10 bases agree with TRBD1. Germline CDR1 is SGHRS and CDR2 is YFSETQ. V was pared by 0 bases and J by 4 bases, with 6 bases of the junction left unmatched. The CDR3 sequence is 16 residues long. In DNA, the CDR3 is TGCGCCAGCAGCTTGGAGGGGACAGGGGCCTTCTATGGCTACACCTTC. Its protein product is CASSLEGTGAFYGYTF.

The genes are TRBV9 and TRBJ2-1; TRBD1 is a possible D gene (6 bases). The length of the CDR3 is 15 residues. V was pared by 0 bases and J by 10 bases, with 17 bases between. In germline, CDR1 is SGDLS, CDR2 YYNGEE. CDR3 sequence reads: CASSVGSMGAREQFF. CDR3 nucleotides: TGTGCCAGCAGCGTAGGCTCAATGGGGGCGAGGGAGCAGTTCTTC.

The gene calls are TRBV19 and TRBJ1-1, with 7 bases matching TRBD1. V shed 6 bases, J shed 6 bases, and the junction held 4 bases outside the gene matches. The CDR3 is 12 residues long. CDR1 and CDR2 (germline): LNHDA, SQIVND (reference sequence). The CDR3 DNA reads TGTGCCAGTAGAGACAGGGCATCTGAAGCTTTCTTT. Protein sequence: CASRDRASEAFF. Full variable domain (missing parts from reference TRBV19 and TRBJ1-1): DGGITQSPKYLFRKEGQNVTLSCEQNLNHDAMYWYRQDPGQGLRLIYYSQIVNDFQKGDIAEGYSVSREKKESFPLTVTSAQKNPTAFYLCASRDRASEAFFGQGTRLTVV.

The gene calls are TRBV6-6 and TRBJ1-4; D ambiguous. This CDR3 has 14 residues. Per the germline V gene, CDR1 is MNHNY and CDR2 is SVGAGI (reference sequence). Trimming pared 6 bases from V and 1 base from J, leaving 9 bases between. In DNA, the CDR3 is TGTGCCAGCAGGAACAGTGGAACTAATGAAAAACTGTTTTTT. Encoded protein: CASRNSGTNEKLFF.

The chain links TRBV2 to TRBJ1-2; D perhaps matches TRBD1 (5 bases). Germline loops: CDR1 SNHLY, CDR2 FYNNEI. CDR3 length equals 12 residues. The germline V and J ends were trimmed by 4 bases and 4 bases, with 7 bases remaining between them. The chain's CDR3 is CASSGQSYGYTF. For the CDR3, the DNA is TGTGCCAGCAGTGGACAGTCCTATGGCTACACCTTC.